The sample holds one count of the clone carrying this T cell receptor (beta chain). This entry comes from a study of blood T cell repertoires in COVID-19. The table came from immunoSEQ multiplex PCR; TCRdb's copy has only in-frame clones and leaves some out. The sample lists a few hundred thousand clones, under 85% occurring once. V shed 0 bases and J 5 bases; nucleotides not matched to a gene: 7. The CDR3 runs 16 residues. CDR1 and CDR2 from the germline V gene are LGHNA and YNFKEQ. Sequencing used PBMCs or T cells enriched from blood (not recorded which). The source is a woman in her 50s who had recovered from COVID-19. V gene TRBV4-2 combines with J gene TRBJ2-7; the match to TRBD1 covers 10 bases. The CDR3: CASSQDKGQGPHEQYF. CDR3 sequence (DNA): TGTGCCAGCAGCCAAGATAAGGGACAGGGGCCCCACGAGCAGTACTTC.